This is a list of T cell receptor beta chains from one sample in a study of cytomegalovirus exposure and HLA in healthy donors. Assay: immunoSEQ multiplex PCR; the TCRdb copy retains only in-frame clones and omits some. This listing includes tens of thousands of clones. Source material: PBMCs. Receptor source: a girl aged 10-17 years in good health and CMV-seropositive. Each CDR3 is given with its conserved first and last residue. D genes are given only for firm matches.

CDR3 protein: CASSPSGNTEAFF; CDR3 DNA: TGTGCCAGCAGCCCATCGGGGAACACTGAAGCTTTCTTT; D gene: .; J gene: TRBJ1-1; V gene: TRBV11-2
CDR3 protein: CASSFSGHKDEKLFF; CDR3 DNA: TGTGCCAGCAGCTTCTCGGGACATAAGGATGAAAAACTGTTTTTT; D gene: .; J gene: TRBJ1-4; V gene: TRBV11-2
CDR3 protein: CASTPSGSGVETQYF; CDR3 DNA: TGCGCCAGCACACCTTCGGGTAGCGGGGTGGAGACCCAGTACTTC; D gene: TRBD2; J gene: TRBJ2-5; V gene: TRBV5-1
CDR3 protein: CASSLGGGALETQYF; CDR3 DNA: TGTGCCAGCAGCTTAGGCGGGGGGGCCTTAGAGACCCAGTACTTC; D gene: TRBD2; J gene: TRBJ2-5; V gene: TRBV7-3
CDR3 protein: CASAGQGETEAFF; CDR3 DNA: TGTGCCAGCGCCGGACAGGGAGAGACTGAAGCTTTCTTT; D gene: TRBD1; J gene: TRBJ1-1; V gene: TRBV6-6
CDR3 protein: CSVVVQETEAFF; CDR3 DNA: TGCAGCGTTGTGGTACAGGAAACTGAAGCTTTCTTT; D gene: .; J gene: TRBJ1-1; V gene: TRBV29-1
CDR3 protein: CASSLAGGPRYEQYF; CDR3 DNA: TGTGCCAGCAGTCTAGCGGGGGGCCCTCGCTACGAGCAGTACTTC; D gene: TRBD2; J gene: TRBJ2-7; V gene: TRBV6-6
CDR3 protein: CASSVPTGQPSTNEKLFF; CDR3 DNA: TGTGCCAGCAGTGTCCCCACGGGACAGCCATCAACTAATGAAAAACTGTTTTTT; D gene: TRBD1; J gene: TRBJ1-4; V gene: TRBV25-1
CDR3 protein: CASSTGTGDYEQYF; CDR3 DNA: TGTGCCAGCAGCACCGGGACAGGAGATTACGAGCAGTACTTC; D gene: TRBD1; J gene: TRBJ2-7; V gene: TRBV7-6
CDR3 protein: CASSQTGIYEQYF; CDR3 DNA: TGTGCCAGCAGCCAGACAGGCATCTACGAGCAGTACTTC; D gene: .; J gene: TRBJ2-7; V gene: TRBV14
CDR3 protein: CATSIGLAGGSQYF; CDR3 DNA: TGTGCCACCAGCATCGGACTAGCGGGGGGGTCCCAGTACTTC; D gene: TRBD2; J gene: TRBJ2-5; V gene: TRBV15
CDR3 protein: CASSFQGIPGNTIYF; CDR3 DNA: TGTGCCAGCAGCTTCCAGGGAATCCCTGGAAACACCATATATTTT; D gene: .; J gene: TRBJ1-3; V gene: TRBV5-6
CDR3 protein: CASSLNPPNDRVETQYF; CDR3 DNA: TGTGCCAGCAGCTTGAATCCACCGAACGACAGGGTAGAGACCCAGTACTTC; D gene: TRBD1; J gene: TRBJ2-5; V gene: TRBV5-6
CDR3 protein: CASSQGGLAGAPHGELFF; CDR3 DNA: TGCGCCAGCAGCCAAGGAGGTCTAGCGGGGGCCCCCCACGGGGAGCTGTTTTTT; D gene: TRBD2; J gene: TRBJ2-2; V gene: TRBV4-3
CDR3 protein: CASSPEPPTDYQETQYF; CDR3 DNA: TGTGCCAGCAGCCCCGAACCCCCGACAGACTACCAAGAGACCCAGTACTTC; D gene: .; J gene: TRBJ2-5; V gene: TRBV4-2
CDR3 protein: CASSFSRADQETQYF; CDR3 DNA: TGTGCCAGCAGCTTTTCAAGAGCGGATCAAGAGACCCAGTACTTC; D gene: .; J gene: TRBJ2-5; V gene: TRBV7-2
CDR3 protein: CASSSRTGVETQYF; CDR3 DNA: TGTGCCAGCAGTTCGAGGACAGGGGTAGAGACCCAGTACTTC; D gene: TRBD1; J gene: TRBJ2-5; V gene: TRBV6-6
CDR3 protein: CASSLARGGYEQYF; CDR3 DNA: TGCGCCAGCAGCTTGGCCCGGGGGGGCTACGAGCAGTACTTC; D gene: TRBD2; J gene: TRBJ2-7; V gene: TRBV5-1
CDR3 protein: CASSPPGDNSPLHF; CDR3 DNA: TGTGCCAGCAGTCCCCCGGGGGATAATTCACCCCTCCACTTT; D gene: .; J gene: TRBJ1-6; V gene: TRBV28
CDR3 protein: CASSQGPSPGDTEAFF; CDR3 DNA: TGCGCCAGCAGCCAAGGGCCAAGCCCAGGGGACACTGAAGCTTTCTTT; D gene: .; J gene: TRBJ1-1; V gene: TRBV4-3
CDR3 protein: CASSYSLYRDNSHLHF; CDR3 DNA: TGTGCCAGCAGTTACTCATTATACAGGGATAATTCACACCTCCACTTT; D gene: .; J gene: TRBJ1-6; V gene: TRBV6-5
CDR3 protein: CASSGRQGEYGYTF; CDR3 DNA: TGTGCCAGCAGCGGCCGACAGGGGGAGTATGGCTACACCTTC; D gene: TRBD1; J gene: TRBJ1-2; V gene: TRBV7-2
CDR3 protein: CASSYVSGGPQDKQYF; CDR3 DNA: TGTGCCAGCAGTTATGTTAGCGGGGGCCCACAAGATAAGCAGTATTTT; D gene: TRBD2; J gene: TRBJ2-3; V gene: TRBV6-5
CDR3 protein: CASARTSGEDTQYF; CDR3 DNA: TGTGCCAGTGCCCGAACTAGCGGGGAAGATACGCAGTATTTT; D gene: TRBD2; J gene: TRBJ2-3; V gene: TRBV19